This T cell receptor beta chain was captured in a study of blood T cell repertoires in COVID-19. Across the whole study: Samples came from the United States, Italy and Spain, spanning acute and convalescent COVID-19. In each case, the material was cDNA or gDNA derived from T cells, B-cell-depleted T cells, or PBMCs.

Original analysis: Quantification of nucleated cells was approximated via reference gene primer amplification. Profiled with immunoSEQ multiplex PCR; TCRdb holds only in-frame clones, not every one. V and J calls and clone size are those listed in that table; D and trimming were worked out from the DNA. Of over 250,000 clones in the sample, around 85% were seen once. The origin of this receptor is a man aged 45-65 years with active or convalescent COVID-19. Sequencing used peripheral blood.

CDR3 sequence reads: CAIRDGLAGVGSPSGKQYF. The CDR3 DNA is TGTGCCATCAGGGATGGACTAGCGGGAGTTGGGTCCCCATCGGGGAAGCAGTATTTT. The V and J genes are TRBV10-3 and TRBJ2-3, with TRBD2 matching over 13 bases. Germline V gene lookup returns CDR1 ENHRY and CDR2 SYGVKD. The CDR3 sequence is 19 residues long. V shed 6 bases, J shed 11 bases, and the junction held 23 bases outside the gene matches.